Listed below are T cell receptor beta chains from one sample, sequenced in a study of Ad26.COV2.S vaccination and SARS-CoV-2 variants. Libraries were prepared by immunoSEQ multiplex PCR; TCRdb keeps only in-frame clonotypes and omits some of them. The sample records about 350,000 clones, approximately 86% being singletons. The sequences come from peripheral blood, collected in a trial of Ad26.COV2.S vaccine versus placebo. These receptors all stem from a person aged 18-60 years who received the Ad26.COV2.S COVID-19 vaccine or a placebo. The CDR3 runs from the conserved cysteine through the conserved F or W. A D gene is named only where the DNA matches it firmly. Rows may omit the clone size; those that give it use once, few, many or a size class.

>TRBV7-9|TRBD1|TRBJ2-3|-
TGTGCCGGAGACAGGGTCAATGCGCCAGATACGCAGTATTTT
CAGDRVNAPDTQYF
>TRBV5-1|-|TRBJ1-1|-
TGCGCCAGCAGCTTGGAAGGAGGGAACACTGAAGCTTTCTTT
CASSLEGGNTEAFF
>TRBV10-3|TRBD1|TRBJ1-4|-
TGTGCCACGAGGGGGCTTGATGAAAAACTGTTTTTT
CATRGLDEKLFF
>TRBV5-6|-|TRBJ2-5|-
TGTGCCAGCAGCTTCTTGGGGGGCAAACAAGAGACCCAGTACTTC
CASSFLGGKQETQYF
>TRBV6-2/TRBV6-3|-|TRBJ2-7|-
TGTGCCAGCAGTTTAACCGGGCCCCCGTATGCGCAGTACTTC
CASSLTGPPYAQYF
>TRBV3-1/TRBV3-2|-|TRBJ2-2|once
TGTGCCAGCAGCCAAGGCGCAGGAGTGGGTCTCGGGGAGCTGTTTTTT
CASSQGAGVGLGELFF
>TRBV7-2|TRBD2|TRBJ2-1|-
TGTGCCAGCAGCTCTCCGGTAGCGGGGGGTAACTACAATGAGCAGTTCTTC
CASSSPVAGGNYNEQFF
>TRBV10-3|TRBD1|TRBJ2-7|-
TGTGCCATCACATCATCCGGGACAGGACCCTACGAGCAGTACTTC
CAITSSGTGPYEQYF
>TRBV28|-|TRBJ1-6|-
TGTGCCAGCAGGGAGACGGGTAGCTCCTATAATTCACCCCTCCACTTT
CASRETGSSYNSPLHF
>TRBV5-1|TRBD2|TRBJ2-5|-
TGCGCCAGCAGTCTACCTAGCGGGGCACAAGAGACCCAGTACTTC
CASSLPSGAQETQYF
>TRBV5-1|TRBD1|TRBJ1-6|-
TGCGCCAGCTCCTCCGGGACAGGGGTAGATAATTCACCCCTCCACTTT
CASSSGTGVDNSPLHF
>TRBV7-2|TRBD1|TRBJ2-7|-
TGTGCCAGCAGCTTTCGGACAGGGGGCGTCGAGCAGTACTTC
CASSFRTGGVEQYF
>TRBV12-3/TRBV12-4|-|TRBJ1-1|-
TGTGCCAGCAGTTTTCGGGCCTCCCTGGGAGCTTTCTTT
CASSFRASLGAFF
>TRBV10-3|TRBD1|TRBJ1-2|-
TGTGCCATCAGACAAGGGACAGCTGGCTATGGCTACACCTTC
CAIRQGTAGYGYTF